This T cell receptor beta chain was documented in a study of blood T cell repertoires in COVID-19 (TCRdb year 2020). About the full investigation: The collaborator samples originated in the United States, Italy and Spain and spanned the acute and convalescent phases of COVID-19. The prospective study material was composed of cDNA or gDNA derived from T cells, B-cell-depleted T cells, or PBMCs. The dataset comprised deeply sampled blood TCRbeta repertoires from subjects exposed to, actively infected with, or recovered from COVID-19. The repertoires were released in a freely available public database intended as a resource for research on the immune response to SARS-CoV-2. Samples were obtained from the ongoing ImmuneRACE study (first 160 participants) and from some 1,300 subjects provided by 6 global collaborators. Nearly every sample came with metadata listing a de-identified subject ID, COVID-19 status, age in years and sex. HLA class I and class II types, where available, came from metadata supplied by the sample provider rather than from assay-based typing.

V is trimmed back by 1 base and J by 3 bases, and the junction contains 7 bases that no gene match accounts for. The germline V gene (reference sequence) specifies SEHNR as CDR1 and FQNEAQ as CDR2. Spanning cysteine to phenylalanine, the CDR3 consists of 17 amino acids. CDR3 DNA only is kept here, 51 bases in frame from base 1. Broad study findings and their caveats: The quantity of clinical and demographic metadata differed by source and by participant and was supplied without curation.

TCRbeta CDR3 regions were amplified from genomic DNA using the immunoSEQ Assay, a bias-controlled multiplex PCR. Under the source paper's analysis protocol: The number of nucleated cells in each sample was estimated by amplification of reference gene primers within the assay. To quantify the absolute abundance of each unique TCRbeta CDR3 rearrangement, sequence reads were collapsed and filtered. For each sample, productive Simpson clonality was calculated as the square root of Simpson's diversity index over productive rearrangements. TCRdb carries this immuneACCESS record with in-frame sequences only. Its versions omit some clonotypes, under half of them owing to an unresolved V gene in the studies checked, with the rest unexplained. From that table come the V and J calls and clone size; the DNA was used to work out D and trimming. The sample includes just over 650,000 clones, with 75% to 90% observed a single time. Together, the top ten hold roughly 0.25% of the sample.

Turning to this clone: Its antigen remains undetermined. No base quality values were provided; no much bigger clone lies one nucleotide off.

Each collaborating institution followed its own protocols to collect whole blood in K2EDTA tubes. Collaborator samples were shipped for TCRbeta analysis as frozen whole blood, isolated PBMCs, or DNA extracted from either sample type. Source material: peripheral blood. Here the chain combines TRBV7-9 and TRBJ2-2; TRBD1 aligns with 8 central bases. This clonotype was sampled from a young woman with acute or convalescent COVID-19. The DNA sequence is TGTGCCAGCAGCTTAGAGGCAGGGGGCTCAGACACCGGGGAGCTGTTTTTT. The resulting protein is CASSLEAGGSDTGELFF.